This T cell receptor (beta chain) appears in the sequencing data of a study of blood T cells in healthy people across ages. Findings of the study overall: Correlation between TCR beta diversity and naive T cell percentage was strong.

To note about this clonotype: Antigen specificity is unknown.

Primers used in a second PCR of about 7 to 11 cycles were a sample-barcoded 5' primer and a J-beta primer mix. TCRdb processed the 5' RACE reads anew with MiXCR; each CDR3 protein has one entry. The sample comprises about 2 million distinct CDR3 sequences, just under 50% of which are singletons, and approximately 2% rests with the top ten. The source material was blood. This TCR was recovered from a woman aged 40 to 50 in good health.

CDR3 DNA sequence: TGCGCCAGCAGCCAAGCAGCAGGGGTGGGCTATGGCTACACCTTC. It translates to CASSQAAGVGYGYTF. The V gene is TRBV4-1, the J gene TRBJ1-2, with D tentatively TRBD1 (6 bases). V was pared by 1 base and J by 4 bases, with 13 bases between. Germline CDR1 reads MGHRA; CDR2 reads YSYEKL. This CDR3 is 15 amino acids long.